This T cell receptor beta chain originates from a study of neoadjuvant nivolumab and ipilimumab in lung cancer. Study-wide findings and caveats: Higher pretherapy blood TCR richness went with higher resected-tumor richness. TCR richness and clonality were higher in tumors than adjacent uninvolved lung.

A single count supports this clone. Its matching antigen is unknown. This table comes from immunoSEQ multiplex PCR, and its TCRdb copy is limited to in-frame clones, with some not included. Counted here are over 10,000 clones, approximately 96% occurring once; the ten biggest clones make up 2% to 3%. V lost 2 bases and J lost 6, with 8 bases in between. The CDR3 runs to 13 residues. Per germline, CDR1 MNHEY and CDR2 SMNVEV (reference sequence). This TCR was recovered from an adult with non-small cell lung cancer. Here the sequenced sample was peripheral blood, taken after neoadjuvant nivolumab, alone or with ipilimumab, at or shortly before surgery. The V and J genes are TRBV27 and TRBJ2-1, with D possibly being TRBD1 (5 bases). The DNA for the CDR3 is TGTGCCAGCAGTTTAGGACATAGCAATGAGCAGTTCTTC. It translates to CASSLGHSNEQFF.